This T cell receptor (beta chain) comes out of a study of T and B cells in COVID-19 patients. On the study more broadly: Active-infection patients were older, median roughly 62 years, than recovered patients, median around 34 years. Of about 20 active-infection patients, 12 were critically ill with mechanical ventilation or extracorporeal membrane oxygenation.

The V end lost 5 bases, the J end lost 5 bases, and 10 bases lay between the germline ends. Per the germline V gene, CDR1 is SGHTA and CDR2 is FQGNSA. The CDR3 contains 13 residues. This clonotype was recorded a few times. BIOMED2 TRB-A/B primer pools were used in multiplex TRB PCR. One entry per CDR3 protein results from TCRdb running MiXCR on the multiplex PCR reads. This repertoire shows some 4,300 distinct CDR3 sequences, 25% found once; its top ten account for 22%. Blood genomic DNA input for TRB amplification was 250-500 ng. Input material: blood. The TCR sequence derives from a human donor with active COVID-19. This rearrangement joins TRBV7-2 to TRBJ1-3; possible D gene TRBD1, 5 bases. The CDR3 region has the DNA TGTGCCAGCAGCAAAGACAGACGAAACACCATATATTTT. It translates to CASSKDRRNTIYF.